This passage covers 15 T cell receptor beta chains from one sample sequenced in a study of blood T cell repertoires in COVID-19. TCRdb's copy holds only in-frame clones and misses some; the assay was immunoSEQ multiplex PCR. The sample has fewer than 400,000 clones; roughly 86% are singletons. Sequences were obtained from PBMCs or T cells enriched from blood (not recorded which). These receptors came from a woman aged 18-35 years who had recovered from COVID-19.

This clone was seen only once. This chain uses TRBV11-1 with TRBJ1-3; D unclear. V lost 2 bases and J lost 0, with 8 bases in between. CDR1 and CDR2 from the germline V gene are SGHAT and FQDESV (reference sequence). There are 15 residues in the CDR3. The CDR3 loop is CASSLSGNSGNTIYF. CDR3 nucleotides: TGTGCCAGCAGCTTATCCGGGAACTCTGGAAACACCATATATTTT.

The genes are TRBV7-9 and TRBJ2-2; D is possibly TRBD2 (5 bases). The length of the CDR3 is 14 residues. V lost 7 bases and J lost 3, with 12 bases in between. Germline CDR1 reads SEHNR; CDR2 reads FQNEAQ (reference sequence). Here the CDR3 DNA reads TGTGCCAGCACCGACCGGGATGACACCGGGGAGCTGTTTTTT. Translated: CASTDRDDTGELFF.

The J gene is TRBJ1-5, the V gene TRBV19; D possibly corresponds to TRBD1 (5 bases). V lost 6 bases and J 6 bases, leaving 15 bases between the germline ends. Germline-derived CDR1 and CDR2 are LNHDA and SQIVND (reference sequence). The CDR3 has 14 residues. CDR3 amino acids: CASRTVGGSQPQHF. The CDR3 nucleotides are TGTGCCAGTAGAACCGTGGGGGGAAGTCAGCCCCAGCATTTT. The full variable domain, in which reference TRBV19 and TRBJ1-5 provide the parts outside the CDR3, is DGGITQSPKYLFRKEGQNVTLSCEQNLNHDAMYWYRQDPGQGLRLIYYSQIVNDFQKGDIAEGYSVSREKKESFPLTVTSAQKNPTAFYLCASRTVGGSQPQHFGDGTRLSIL.

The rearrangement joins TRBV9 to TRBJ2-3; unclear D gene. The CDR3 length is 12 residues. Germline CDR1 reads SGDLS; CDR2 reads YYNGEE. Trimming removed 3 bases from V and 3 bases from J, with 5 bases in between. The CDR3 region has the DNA TGTGCCAGCAGCGCCTTTACAGATACGCAGTATTTT. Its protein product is CASSAFTDTQYF.

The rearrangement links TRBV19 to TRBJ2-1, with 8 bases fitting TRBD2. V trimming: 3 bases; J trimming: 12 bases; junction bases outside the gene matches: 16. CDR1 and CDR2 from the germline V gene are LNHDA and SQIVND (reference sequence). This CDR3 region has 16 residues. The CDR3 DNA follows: TGTGCCAGTAGTATCCCACGCCTAGCCGGGGGGGAAGTGCAGTTCTTC. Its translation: CASSIPRLAGGEVQFF. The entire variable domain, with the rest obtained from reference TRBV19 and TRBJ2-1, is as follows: DGGITQSPKYLFRKEGQNVTLSCEQNLNHDAMYWYRQDPGQGLRLIYYSQIVNDFQKGDIAEGYSVSREKKESFPLTVTSAQKNPTAFYLCASSIPRLAGGEVQFFGPGTRLTVL.

CDR3 protein: CASSLRSGGHGYTF. The CDR3 DNA reads TGTGCCAGCAGCCTTCGGAGTGGGGGCCATGGCTACACCTTC. V is TRBV5-6 and J is TRBJ1-2; D is perhaps TRBD1 (6 bases). Trimming removed 4 bases from V and 6 bases from J, with 16 bases in between. CDR3 length: 14 residues. The germline gives CDR1 SGHDT, CDR2 YYEEEE.

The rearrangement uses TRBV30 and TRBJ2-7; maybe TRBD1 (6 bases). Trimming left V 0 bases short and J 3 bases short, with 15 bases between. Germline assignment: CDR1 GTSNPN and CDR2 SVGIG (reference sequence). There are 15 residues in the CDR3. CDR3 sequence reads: CAWSVFRDTNYEQYF. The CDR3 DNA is TGTGCCTGGAGTGTATTTAGGGACACAAACTACGAGCAGTACTTC.

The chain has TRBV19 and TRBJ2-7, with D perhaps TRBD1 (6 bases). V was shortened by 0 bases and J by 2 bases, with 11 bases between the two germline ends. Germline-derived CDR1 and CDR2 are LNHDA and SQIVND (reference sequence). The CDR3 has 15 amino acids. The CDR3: CASSIEQGRAYEQYF. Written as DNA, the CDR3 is TGTGCCAGTAGTATAGAACAGGGTCGCGCCTACGAGCAGTACTTC.

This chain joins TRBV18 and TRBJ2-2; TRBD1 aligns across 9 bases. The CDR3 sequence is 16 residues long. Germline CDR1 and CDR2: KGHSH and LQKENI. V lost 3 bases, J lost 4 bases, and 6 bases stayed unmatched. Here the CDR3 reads CASSPPGQGFTGELFF. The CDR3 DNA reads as TGTGCCAGCTCACCGCCGGGACAGGGTTTCACCGGGGAGCTGTTTTTT.

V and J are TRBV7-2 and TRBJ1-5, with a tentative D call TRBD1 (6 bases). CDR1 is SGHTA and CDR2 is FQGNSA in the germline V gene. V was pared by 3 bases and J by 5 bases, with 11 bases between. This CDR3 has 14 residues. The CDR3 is CASSLVAGDQPQHF. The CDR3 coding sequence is TGTGCCAGCAGCTTGGTGGCAGGGGATCAGCCCCAGCATTTT.

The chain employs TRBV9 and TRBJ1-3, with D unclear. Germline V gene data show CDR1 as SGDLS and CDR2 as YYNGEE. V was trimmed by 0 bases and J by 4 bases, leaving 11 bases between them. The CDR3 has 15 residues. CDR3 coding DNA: TGTGCCAGCAGCGTAGAGATCGGTCTAGGAAACACCATATATTTT. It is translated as CASSVEIGLGNTIYF. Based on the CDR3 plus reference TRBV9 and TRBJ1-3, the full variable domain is DSGVTQTPKHLITATGQRVTLRCSPRSGDLSVYWYQQSLDQGLQFLIQYYNGEERAKGNILERFSAQQFPDLHSELNLSSLELGDSALYFCASSVEIGLGNTIYFGEGSWLTVV.

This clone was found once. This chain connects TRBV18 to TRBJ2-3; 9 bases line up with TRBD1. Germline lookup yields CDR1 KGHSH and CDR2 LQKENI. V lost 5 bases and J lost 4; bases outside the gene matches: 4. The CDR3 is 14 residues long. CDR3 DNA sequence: TGTGCCAGCTCAGTCGGGACAGGGTCAGATACGCAGTATTTT. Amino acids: CASSVGTGSDTQYF.

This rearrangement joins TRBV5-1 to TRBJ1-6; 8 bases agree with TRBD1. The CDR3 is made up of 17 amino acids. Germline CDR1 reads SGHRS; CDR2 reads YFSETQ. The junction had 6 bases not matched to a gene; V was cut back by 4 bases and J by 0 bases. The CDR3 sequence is CASSPRDRSSYNSPLHF. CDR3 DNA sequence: TGCGCCAGCAGCCCACGGGACAGGAGCTCCTATAATTCACCCCTCCACTTT.

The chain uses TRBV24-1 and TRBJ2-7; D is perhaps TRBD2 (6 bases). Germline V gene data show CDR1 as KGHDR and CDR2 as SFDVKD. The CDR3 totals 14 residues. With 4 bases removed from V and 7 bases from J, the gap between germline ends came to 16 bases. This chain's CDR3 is CATSEDTFRGEQYF. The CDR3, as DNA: TGTGCCACCAGTGAGGACACTTTTCGGGGGGAGCAGTACTTC.

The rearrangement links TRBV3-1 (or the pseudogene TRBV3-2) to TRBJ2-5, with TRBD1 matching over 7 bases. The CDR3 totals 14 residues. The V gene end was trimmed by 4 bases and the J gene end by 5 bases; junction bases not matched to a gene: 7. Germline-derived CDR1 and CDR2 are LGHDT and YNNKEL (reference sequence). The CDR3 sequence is CASSLKGAGETQYF. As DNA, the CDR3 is TGTGCCAGCAGCCTCAAGGGGGCTGGTGAGACCCAGTACTTC.